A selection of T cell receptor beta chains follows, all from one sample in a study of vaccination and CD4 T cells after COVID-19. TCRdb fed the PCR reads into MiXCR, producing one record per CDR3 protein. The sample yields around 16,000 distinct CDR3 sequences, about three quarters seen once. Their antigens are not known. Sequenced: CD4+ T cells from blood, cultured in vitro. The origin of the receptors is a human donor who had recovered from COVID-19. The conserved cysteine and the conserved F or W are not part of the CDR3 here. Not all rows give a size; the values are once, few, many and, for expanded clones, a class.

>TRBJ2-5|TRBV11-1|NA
ASSFLQETQY
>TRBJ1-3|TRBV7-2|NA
ASSLLLTGGNTIY
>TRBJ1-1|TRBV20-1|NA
SASEGGMNTEAF
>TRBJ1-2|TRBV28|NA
ASSLHLTGYGYT
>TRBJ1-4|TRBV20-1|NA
SARDLLGPGRKLF
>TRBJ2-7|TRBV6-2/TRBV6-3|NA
ASSYRSRGLSYEQY
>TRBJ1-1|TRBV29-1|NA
SGRQGENTEAF
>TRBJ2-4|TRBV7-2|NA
ASSIEGAPAKNIQY
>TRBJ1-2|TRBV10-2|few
ASTGTGDYGYT
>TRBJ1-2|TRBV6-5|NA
ASSYTGQLGGGYT
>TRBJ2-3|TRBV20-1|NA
SARDRASGTLTDTQY
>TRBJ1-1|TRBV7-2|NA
ASSFPTTGKGTEAF
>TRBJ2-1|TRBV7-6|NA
ASSLDAGGRYNEQF
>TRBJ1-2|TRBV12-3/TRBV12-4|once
ASSIQGFNGYT
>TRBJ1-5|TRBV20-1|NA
SAREGTAIRYSNQPQH
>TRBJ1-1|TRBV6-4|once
ASRKEEGGTEAF
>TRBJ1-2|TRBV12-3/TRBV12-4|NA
ASSGGGTGGGRYGYT
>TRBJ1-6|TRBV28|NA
ASGPPRGVTPLH
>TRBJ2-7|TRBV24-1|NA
ATSDPGQGREQY
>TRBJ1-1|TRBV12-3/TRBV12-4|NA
ASSFTNIEAF
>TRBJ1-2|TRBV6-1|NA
ASSASGRGGYT
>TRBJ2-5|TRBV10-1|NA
ASSELRGVQETQY
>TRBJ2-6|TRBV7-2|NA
ASSPRFKGGRDSGANVLT
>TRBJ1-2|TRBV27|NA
ASSPRTGVAYGYT
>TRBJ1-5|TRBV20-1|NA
SARDHRVGQPQH
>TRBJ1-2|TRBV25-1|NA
ASSEWGTRGYT
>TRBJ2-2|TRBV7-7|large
ASSVWAGELF
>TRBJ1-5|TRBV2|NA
ATSDPYQPQH
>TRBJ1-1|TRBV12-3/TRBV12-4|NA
ASRQLPQGDTEAF
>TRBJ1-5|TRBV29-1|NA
SVGTGDQPQH
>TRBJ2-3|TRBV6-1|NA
ASIPFPLGAGTTDTQY
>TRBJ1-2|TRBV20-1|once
SAREPLFRGRDYGYT
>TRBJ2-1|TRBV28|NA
ASRPGSSGVLSYNEQF
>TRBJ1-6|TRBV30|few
AWSINLNRDSPLH
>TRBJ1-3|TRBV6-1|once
ASSPSQSSGNTIY
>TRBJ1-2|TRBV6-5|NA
ASSYRHTRGNYGYT
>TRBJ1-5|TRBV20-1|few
SASGYGQPQH
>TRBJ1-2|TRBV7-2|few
ASSLSQGIYGYT
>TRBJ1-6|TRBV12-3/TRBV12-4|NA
ASSQDSRSSPLH
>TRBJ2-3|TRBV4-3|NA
ASSQADTQY
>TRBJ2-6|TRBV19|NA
ASSIGRGSSGANVLT
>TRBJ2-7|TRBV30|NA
AWTPENAYRRWQY
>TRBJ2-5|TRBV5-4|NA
ASSPGGPLQETQY
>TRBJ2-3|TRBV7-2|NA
ASSLAQRTDTQY
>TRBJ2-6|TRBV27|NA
ASSLLGAGANVLT
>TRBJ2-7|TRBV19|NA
KVTTEQY
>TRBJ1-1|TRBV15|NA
ATGQGRGTEAF
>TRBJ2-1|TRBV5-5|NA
ASSLAHGTEGYNEQF
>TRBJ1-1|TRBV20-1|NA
SARPLHRGGTEAF
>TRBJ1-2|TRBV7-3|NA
ASGQGAGYGYT